This T cell receptor beta chain is drawn from a study of blood T cell repertoires in COVID-19. Study details: Nucleic acid was either cDNA or gDNA, and it came from T cells, B-cell-depleted T cells, or PBMCs.

This clone appeared a few times. The CDR3 sequence is 14 residues long. Germline V gene lookup returns CDR1 LGHNA and CDR2 YSLEER. V was clipped by 2 bases and J by 1 base, with 6 bases between them. Participants were aged about 18 to 100 years from about two dozen US areas. Allocation to cohorts depended on clinical history reported by the participants. Cohort 3 donors counted as recovered after two negative PCRs, clearance, or resolved symptoms. Produced via immunoSEQ multiplex PCR; TCRdb's table is partial and in-frame only. The table includes fewer than 600,000 clones, approximately 87% detected once.

This chain links TRBV4-3 with TRBJ1-3, with D possibly TRBD1 on 5 matching bases. The sequence came from a woman between 35 and 50 years old who had recovered from COVID-19. What was sequenced was PBMCs or T cells enriched from blood (not recorded which). For the CDR3, the DNA is TGCGCCAGCAGCCAACCAGGGTCTGGAAACACCATATATTTT. Encoded protein: CASSQPGSGNTIYF.